The entry below gives a single T cell receptor beta chain sequence along with its context. Assay: immunoSEQ multiplex PCR; the TCRdb copy retains only in-frame clones and omits some. The sample yields under 60,000 clones, over 85% seen once. This record belongs to a study of memory CD8 T cells in hepatitis C reinfection. Study-level information: Reinfection meant HCV RNA positivity after two negatives ≥60 days apart.

CDR3 length: 13 amino acids. Trimming took 3 bases from V and 5 from J, leaving 8 bases between them. Germline V gives CDR1 LNHDA, CDR2 SQIVND (reference sequence). Time point in this sample: pre-reinfection, 55 to 20 weeks before reinfection detection. Sorted cells were sequenced directly ex vivo without any in vitro expansion. Donors were people who inject drugs in the Montreal HEPCO cohort. Material for sequencing was naive CD8+ T cells sorted from blood. The V call is TRBV19, the J call TRBJ1-5; TRBD1 is a possible D gene (5 bases). The receptor was derived from a man between 18 and 35 years old with hepatitis C virus infection. This CDR3 is CASSMSGYQPQHF. The CDR3 DNA sequence: TGTGCCAGTAGTATGTCAGGGTATCAGCCCCAGCATTTT.